This T cell receptor (beta chain) derives from a study of blood T cells in healthy people across ages. The use of a sample-barcoded 5' primer and a J-beta primer mix characterized a second PCR of roughly 7 to 11 cycles. In TCRdb, the 5' RACE reads were re-called with MiXCR into one record per CDR3 protein. The table shows 750,000 to 850,000 distinct CDR3 sequences, with approximately 25% occurring only once. This CDR3 comprises 11 residues. The V gene's germline CDR1 is DFQATT and CDR2 SNEGSKA (reference sequence). This clonotype was seen a handful of times. These records were also assigned to another study, of T cells of mothers and their children. From that second work: Primer M1S, used in the second PCR, introduced sample barcodes and 2-4 random nucleotides.

The sequence derives from a boy aged 5 to 17 in good health. V usage is TRBV20-1 and J usage is TRBJ2-5; D unclear. The last part of the DNA fits TRBJ2-7 better; the J call may be wrong. The sequencing input was blood. The CDR3 here is CSAREIYEQYF. The CDR3 nucleotides are TGCAGTGCTAGGGAGATCTACGAGCAGTACTTC.